This TCR beta chain was sequenced in a study of shared clonotypes between healthy human individuals. Study information: Per donor, CD8 memory used one plate, CD8 naive used two, CD4 memory used three and CD4 naive used three.

The table lists this clone with a count of one. Its antigen is undetermined. The method was immunoSEQ multiplex PCR; TCRdb's version includes in-frame clones alone and lacks a portion of them. The table lists under 600,000 clones, about 97% of them singletons. Study-wide results and caveats: Larger estimated richness was generally seen in naive subsets than in memory subsets.

Sequencing was carried out using naive CD4+ T cells sorted from blood. Documented subset: CD45RA+ positively selected. The origin of this receptor is a woman in her twenties or thirties in good health.

In DNA form, the CDR3 reads TGTGCCGGCGGGGGGGCCGGGGAGCTGTTTTTT. This codes for CAGGGAGELFF. The genes are TRBV19 and TRBJ2-2; 9 bases align to TRBD2. The CDR3 is 11 residues long. Trimming took 11 bases from V and 6 from J; bases not matched to a gene: 1. Germline lookup yields CDR1 LNHDA and CDR2 SQIVND (reference sequence).